These 19 T cell receptor beta chains were sequenced from one sample in a study of cytomegalovirus exposure and HLA in healthy donors. This PCR relied on a set of 60 Vbeta primers and 13 Jbeta primers. Sequencing used immunoSEQ multiplex PCR; TCRdb keeps in-frame clones, though not all of them. This table has over 200,000 clones, around 80% appearing once. The sample consisted of PBMCs. The receptor set was obtained from a woman in her thirties or forties in good health and CMV-seropositive.

The chain couples TRBV10-3 to TRBJ2-7; TRBD1 matches 8 bases. The CDR3 totals 18 residues. V lost 0 bases, J lost 4 bases, and 14 bases stayed unmatched. The V gene's germline CDR1 is ENHRY and CDR2 SYGVKD. The CDR3 bases are TGTGCCATCAGTGAGTCTGAGCCGGGGACAGGCCTTTCATACGAGCAGTACTTC. It translates to CAISESEPGTGLSYEQYF.

This clone has only one observation. This chain uses TRBV10-2 with TRBJ2-7; TRBD2 matches at 8 bases. Trimming removed 6 bases from V and 3 bases from J; junction bases left unmatched: 22. This CDR3 region has 19 residues. Germline CDR1 WSHSY, CDR2 SAAADI. The chain's CDR3 is CASSALLGLEQPNNYEQYF. The CDR3 region has the DNA TGCGCCAGCAGCGCCCTCTTGGGACTAGAACAACCAAACAACTACGAGCAGTACTTC.

This sequence joins TRBV7-2 and TRBJ1-2, with 7 bases matching TRBD1. The CDR3 is 15 residues long. Trimming took 6 bases from V and 8 from J; bases not matched to a gene: 15. Germline V lookup: CDR1 SGHTA, CDR2 FQGNSA. The CDR3 nucleotides are TGTGCCAGCAGGTTAAACCAGGGGGTAGCGCGGGGCTACACCTTC. Residues: CASRLNQGVARGYTF.

The chain couples TRBV30 to TRBJ2-1, with TRBD2 matching 11 bases. Germline V CDR1 and CDR2: GTSNPN, SVGIG (reference sequence). The CDR3 loop spans 14 amino acids. After removal of 3 bases from V and 9 bases from J, the junction contained 7 bases not matched to a gene. The CDR3 reads CAWSLAGGLGEQFF. CDR3 sequence (DNA): TGTGCCTGGAGCTTAGCGGGGGGGCTTGGTGAGCAGTTCTTC.

This clone was seen just once. V gene TRBV10-3 combines with J gene TRBJ1-1; D is perhaps TRBD1 (6 bases). CDR1 is ENHRY, CDR2 SYGVKD, per germline. This CDR3 has 18 amino acids. V was clipped by 4 bases and J by 1 base, with 22 bases between them. Here the CDR3 reads CAISGTANTPFKNTEAFF. CDR3 in DNA: TGTGCCATCAGTGGGACAGCGAACACTCCTTTTAAGAACACTGAAGCTTTCTTT.

Remarks on this clone: Within the sample, other DNA sequences also encode this same CDR3. The J gene is TRBJ1-5, the V gene TRBV7-9; no definite D call. The length of the CDR3 is 12 residues. Trimming pared 2 bases from V and 4 bases from J, leaving 3 bases between. Germline V gene sequence: CDR1 SEHNR, CDR2 FQNEAQ (reference sequence). The CDR3 sequence is CASSLPNQPQHF. In DNA, the CDR3 is TGTGCCAGCAGCTTACCGAATCAGCCCCAGCATTTT.

Worth noting for this clone: The sample holds other DNA sequences that translate to the same CDR3. This chain joins TRBV30 and TRBJ2-3; possibly TRBD2 for D (5 bases). The CDR3 consists of 12 residues. With 0 bases removed from V and 5 bases from J, the gap between germline ends came to 6 bases. Looked up from germline, CDR1 is GTSNPN and CDR2 is SVGIG (reference sequence). The CDR3 region is CAWSVRGDTQYF. The CDR3 nucleotides are TGTGCCTGGAGTGTACGGGGAGATACGCAGTATTTT.

V is TRBV6-1 and J is TRBJ2-1; D gene uncertain. The CDR3 has 11 residues. V lost 7 bases and J 6 bases, leaving 7 bases between the germline ends. Looked up from germline, CDR1 is MNHNS and CDR2 is SASEGT. The CDR3 loop reads CASTLSNEQFF. CDR3 DNA sequence: TGTGCCAGCACACTATCCAATGAGCAGTTCTTC.

The V gene is TRBV18, the J gene TRBJ1-2, with TRBD1 matching 12 bases. From germline, CDR1 is KGHSH and CDR2 LQKENI. Trimming at V came to 3 bases and at J to 8 bases, leaving 10 bases not matched to a gene. The CDR3 contains 16 residues. The DNA for the CDR3 is TGTGCCAGCTCACCGGGGACAGGGGGCCTTGCTGGGGGCTACACCTTC. Translating gives CASSPGTGGLAGGYTF.

The chain employs TRBV7-9 and TRBJ2-7; TRBD2 is a possible D gene (6 bases). Trimming took 4 bases from V and 11 from J, leaving 12 bases between them. The CDR3 runs 11 residues. Germline CDR1 and CDR2: SEHNR and FQNEAQ (reference sequence). CDR3 residues: CASSSGGWEYF. CDR3 nucleotide sequence: TGTGCCAGCAGCTCCGGAGGGTGGGAGTACTTC.

This chain connects TRBV7-3 to TRBJ2-2, with 7 bases matching TRBD1. V dropped 2 bases and J dropped 2; count of bases not matched to a gene: 5. From germline, CDR1 is SGHTA and CDR2 FQGTGA. The CDR3 is 16 amino acids. The CDR3 nucleotides are TGTGCCAGCAGCTTAGGACAGGCCCACAACACCGGGGAGCTGTTTTTT. This gives the protein CASSLGQAHNTGELFF.

This sequence joins TRBV4-2 and TRBJ2-7; 10 bases are shared with TRBD2. Germline CDR1 reads LGHNA; CDR2 reads YNFKEQ. The trim removed 4 bases at V and 3 bases at J, leaving 12 bases unmatched. The CDR3 loop spans 17 amino acids. The CDR3 nucleotides read TGTGCCAGCAGCCGCCGGGGGCTAGCGGGAGAGTACTACGAGCAGTACTTC. Residues: CASSRRGLAGEYYEQYF.

This clone turned up a few times. The chain recombines TRBV4-3 with TRBJ2-3; the D is unclear. Germline V gene lookup returns CDR1 LGHNA and CDR2 YSLEER. The germline V and J ends were trimmed by 0 bases and 3 bases, with 7 bases remaining between them. The CDR3 totals 14 residues. CDR3 DNA: TGCGCCAGCAGCCAAGAGATGCTAACAGATACGCAGTATTTT. Amino acid sequence: CASSQEMLTDTQYF.

The rearrangement joins TRBV4-1 to TRBJ1-4; D is ambiguous. Trimming cost V 1 base and J 8 bases, with 8 bases left between them. Germline assignment: CDR1 MGHRA and CDR2 YSYEKL. The CDR3 sequence is 13 residues long. The CDR3 protein is CASSQVNSEKLFF. For the CDR3, the DNA is TGCGCCAGCAGCCAAGTTAATTCGGAAAAACTGTTTTTT.

The chain combines TRBV10-2 with TRBJ2-7; 7 bases map to TRBD1. The CDR3 is made up of 14 amino acids. CDR1 is WSHSY, CDR2 SAAADI, per germline. The J segment lost 2 bases and the V segment lost 6 bases, leaving 7 bases of the junction unmatched. The CDR3 loop reads CASRAGTVPYEQYF. The CDR3 bases are TGCGCCAGCAGAGCCGGGACAGTGCCCTACGAGCAGTACTTC.

The genes are TRBV9 and TRBJ2-5; 10 bases align to TRBD2. With V trimmed by 7 bases and J by 4 bases, 10 bases remained unmatched. Germline V gene data show CDR1 as SGDLS and CDR2 as YYNGEE. There are 15 residues in the CDR3. CDR3 loop: CASGSSGRVVETQYF. The CDR3 DNA sequence: TGTGCCAGCGGCTCAAGCGGGAGGGTTGTAGAGACCCAGTACTTC.

A note on this clone: The same CDR3 also results from other DNA sequences found in this sample. The chain has TRBV7-9 and TRBJ1-2; 7 nucleotides align to TRBD1. The CDR3 covers 14 residues. V shed 1 base, J shed 1 base, and the junction held 0 bases outside the gene matches. Germline lookup yields CDR1 SEHNR and CDR2 FQNEAQ (reference sequence). The CDR3 coding sequence is TGTGCCAGCAGCTTAGGACAGGGTAACTATGGCTACACCTTC. Translated, it gives CASSLGQGNYGYTF.

The V gene is TRBV5-5, the J gene TRBJ2-5; D might be TRBD2 (5 bases). This CDR3 region has 16 residues. Between the trimmed V and J ends, which lost 0 bases and 5 bases, there was a span of 17 bases. Germline V CDR1 and CDR2: SGHKS, YYEKEE (reference sequence). CDR3 coding DNA: TGTGCCAGCAGCTTGGGCCTGGACTCTCTTGTCGAGACCCAGTACTTC. Translation: CASSLGLDSLVETQYF.

This clone was picked up a small number of times. The chain joins TRBV23-1 to TRBJ2-1; TRBD2 might be the D (7 bases). TRBV23-1 qualifies as an ORF whose function is uncertain. CDR3 size: 18 residues. Trimming left V 0 bases short and J 4 bases short, with 19 bases between. The CDR3 reads CASSQSKGTRGGYNEQFF. In DNA form, the CDR3 reads TGCGCCAGCAGTCAATCGAAGGGAACTAGGGGGGGGTACAATGAGCAGTTCTTC.